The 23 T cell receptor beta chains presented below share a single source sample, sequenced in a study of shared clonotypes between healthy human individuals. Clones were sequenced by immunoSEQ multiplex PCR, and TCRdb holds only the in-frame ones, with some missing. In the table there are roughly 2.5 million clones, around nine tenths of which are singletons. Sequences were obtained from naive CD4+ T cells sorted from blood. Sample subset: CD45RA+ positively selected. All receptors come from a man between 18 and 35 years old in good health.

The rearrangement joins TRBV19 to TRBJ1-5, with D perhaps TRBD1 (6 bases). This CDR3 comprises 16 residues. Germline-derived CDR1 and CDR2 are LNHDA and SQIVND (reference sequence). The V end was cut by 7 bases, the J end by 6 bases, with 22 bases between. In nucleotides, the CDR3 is TGTGCCAGTAAGGGGACAAGTGCCGGGGAGGTTCAGCCCCAGCATTTT. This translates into CASKGTSAGEVQPQHF.

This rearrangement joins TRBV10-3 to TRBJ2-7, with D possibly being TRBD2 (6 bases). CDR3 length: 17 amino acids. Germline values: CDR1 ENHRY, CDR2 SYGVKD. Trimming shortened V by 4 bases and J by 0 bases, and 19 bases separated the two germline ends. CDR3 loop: CAISGRVAVSSSYEQYF. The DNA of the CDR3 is TGTGCCATCAGTGGGAGGGTAGCGGTCTCGAGCTCCTACGAGCAGTACTTC.

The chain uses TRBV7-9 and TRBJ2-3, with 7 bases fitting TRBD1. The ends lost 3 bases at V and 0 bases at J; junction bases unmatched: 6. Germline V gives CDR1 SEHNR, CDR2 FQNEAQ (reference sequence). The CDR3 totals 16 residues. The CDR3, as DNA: TGTGCCAGCAGCTTTTTCGGGGACAGAAGCACAGATACGCAGTATTTT. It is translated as CASSFFGDRSTDTQYF.

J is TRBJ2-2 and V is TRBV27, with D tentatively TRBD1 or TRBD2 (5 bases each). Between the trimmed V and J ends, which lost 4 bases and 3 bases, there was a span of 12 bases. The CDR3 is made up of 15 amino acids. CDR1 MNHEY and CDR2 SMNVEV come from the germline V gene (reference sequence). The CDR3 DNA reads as TGTGCCAGCAGTTCGAGGGGCGCCGACACCGGGGAGCTGTTTTTT. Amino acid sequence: CASSSRGADTGELFF.

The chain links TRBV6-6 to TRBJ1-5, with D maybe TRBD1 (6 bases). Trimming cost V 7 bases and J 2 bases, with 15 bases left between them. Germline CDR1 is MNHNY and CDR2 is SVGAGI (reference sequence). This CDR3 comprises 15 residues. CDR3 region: CASTQRGSGNQPQHF. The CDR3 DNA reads TGTGCCAGCACCCAAAGGGGGAGTGGCAATCAGCCCCAGCATTTT.

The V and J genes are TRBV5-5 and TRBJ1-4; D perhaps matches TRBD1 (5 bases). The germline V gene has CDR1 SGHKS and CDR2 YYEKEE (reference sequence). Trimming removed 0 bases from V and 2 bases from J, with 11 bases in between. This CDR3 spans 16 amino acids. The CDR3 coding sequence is TGTGCCAGCAGCTTGGATGGGACTCCGACTAATGAAAAACTGTTTTTT. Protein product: CASSLDGTPTNEKLFF.

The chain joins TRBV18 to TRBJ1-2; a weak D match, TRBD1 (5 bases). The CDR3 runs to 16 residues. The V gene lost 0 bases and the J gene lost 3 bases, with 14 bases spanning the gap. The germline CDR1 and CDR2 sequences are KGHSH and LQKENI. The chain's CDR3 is CASSPPKTQVDYGYTF. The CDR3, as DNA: TGTGCCAGCTCACCACCGAAAACACAGGTCGACTATGGCTACACCTTC.

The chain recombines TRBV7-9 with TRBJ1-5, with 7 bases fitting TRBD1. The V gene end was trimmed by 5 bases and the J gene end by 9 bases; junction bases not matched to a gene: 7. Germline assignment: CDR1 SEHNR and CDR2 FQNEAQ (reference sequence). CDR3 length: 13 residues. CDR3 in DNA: TGTGCCAGCAGCACCCGCGACAGGGCGCCCCAGCATTTT. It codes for CASSTRDRAPQHF.

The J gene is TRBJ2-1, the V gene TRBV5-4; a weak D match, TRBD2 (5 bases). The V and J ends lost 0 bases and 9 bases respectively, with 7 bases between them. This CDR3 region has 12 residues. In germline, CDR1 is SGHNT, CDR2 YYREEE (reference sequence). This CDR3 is CASSLVSGEQFF. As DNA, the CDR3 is TGTGCCAGCAGCTTGGTGAGCGGTGAGCAGTTCTTC.

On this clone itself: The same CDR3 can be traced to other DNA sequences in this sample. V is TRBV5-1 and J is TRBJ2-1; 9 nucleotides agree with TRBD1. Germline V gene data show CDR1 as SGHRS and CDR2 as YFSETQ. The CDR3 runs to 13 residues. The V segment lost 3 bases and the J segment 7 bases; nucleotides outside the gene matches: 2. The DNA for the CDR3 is TGCGCCAGCAGCTCGGGACAGGGTAATGAGCAGTTCTTC. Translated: CASSSGQGNEQFF.

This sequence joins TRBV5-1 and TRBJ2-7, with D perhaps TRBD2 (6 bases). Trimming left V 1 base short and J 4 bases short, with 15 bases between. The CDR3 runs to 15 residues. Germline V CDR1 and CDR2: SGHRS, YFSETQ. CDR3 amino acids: CASSLSGRGSYEQYF. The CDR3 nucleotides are TGCGCCAGCAGCTTGTCCGGCCGGGGGTCATACGAGCAGTACTTC.

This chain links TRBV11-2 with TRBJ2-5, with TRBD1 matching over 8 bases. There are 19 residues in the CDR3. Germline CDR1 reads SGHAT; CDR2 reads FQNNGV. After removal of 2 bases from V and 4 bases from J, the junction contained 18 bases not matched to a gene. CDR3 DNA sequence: TGTGCCAGCAGCTTAAACGTCCTAGGGCCCCGGGACAGGTCAGAGACCCAGTACTTC. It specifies CASSLNVLGPRDRSETQYF.

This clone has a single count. This CDR3 reads CASRPWGGREKLFF. The CDR3 DNA reads TGTGCCAGCAGACCCTGGGGAGGGCGAGAAAAACTGTTTTTT. The rearrangement uses TRBV5-6 and TRBJ1-4; D gene unclear. Per germline, CDR1 SGHDT and CDR2 YYEEEE. This CDR3 has 14 amino acids. Between the trimmed V and J ends, which lost 5 bases and 8 bases, there was a span of 16 bases.

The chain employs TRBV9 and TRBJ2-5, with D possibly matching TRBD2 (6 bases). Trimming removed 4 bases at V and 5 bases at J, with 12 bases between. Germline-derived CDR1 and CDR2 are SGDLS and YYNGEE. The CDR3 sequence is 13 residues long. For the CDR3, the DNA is TGTGCCAGCAGCACGGGACTTTTTGAGACCCAGTACTTC. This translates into CASSTGLFETQYF.

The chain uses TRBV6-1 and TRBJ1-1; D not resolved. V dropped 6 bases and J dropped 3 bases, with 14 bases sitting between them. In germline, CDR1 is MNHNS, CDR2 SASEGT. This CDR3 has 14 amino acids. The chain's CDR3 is CASSEQRRYTEAFF. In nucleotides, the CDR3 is TGTGCCAGCAGCGAACAGAGACGGTACACTGAAGCTTTCTTT.

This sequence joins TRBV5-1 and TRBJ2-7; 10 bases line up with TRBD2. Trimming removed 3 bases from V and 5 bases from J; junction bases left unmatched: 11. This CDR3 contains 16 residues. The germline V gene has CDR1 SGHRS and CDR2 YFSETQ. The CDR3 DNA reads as TGCGCCAGCAGCTCTCATGGACTAGCGGTACTGCACGAGCAGTACTTC. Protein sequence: CASSSHGLAVLHEQYF. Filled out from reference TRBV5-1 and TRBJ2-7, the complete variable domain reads KAGVTQTPRYLIKTRGQQVTLSCSPISGHRSVSWYQQTPGQGLQFLFEYFSETQRNKGNFPGRFSGRQFSNSRSEMNVSTLELGDSALYLCASSSHGLAVLHEQYFGPGTRLTVT.

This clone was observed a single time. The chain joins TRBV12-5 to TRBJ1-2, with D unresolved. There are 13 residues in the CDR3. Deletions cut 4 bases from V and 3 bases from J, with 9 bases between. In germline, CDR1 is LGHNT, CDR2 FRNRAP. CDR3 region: CASGSTEDYGYTF. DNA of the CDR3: TGTGCTAGTGGTTCTACAGAGGACTATGGCTACACCTTC.

This chain's CDR3 is CASCSRAGGSGTQYF. The CDR3 nucleotides are TGTGCCAGCTGTTCGCGGGCGGGCGGCTCGGGGACCCAGTACTTC. The chain combines TRBV28 with TRBJ2-5; TRBD2 might be the D (5 bases). The germline CDR1 and CDR2 sequences are MDHEN and SYDVKM. V was cut by 8 bases and J by 7 bases, with 23 bases left in between. The length of the CDR3 is 15 residues.

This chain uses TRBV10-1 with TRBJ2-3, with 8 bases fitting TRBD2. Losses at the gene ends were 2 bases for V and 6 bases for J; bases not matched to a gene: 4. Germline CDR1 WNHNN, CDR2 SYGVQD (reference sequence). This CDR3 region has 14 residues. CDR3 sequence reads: CASSEAGGWDTQYF. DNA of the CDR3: TGCGCCAGCAGTGAGGCGGGAGGTTGGGATACGCAGTATTTT.

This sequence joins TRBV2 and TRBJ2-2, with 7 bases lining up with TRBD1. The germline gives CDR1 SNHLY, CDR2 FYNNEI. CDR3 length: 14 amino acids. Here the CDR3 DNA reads TGTGCGGGGCGTGGGACAGCGAACACCGGGGAGCTGTTTTTT. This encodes CAGRGTANTGELFF.

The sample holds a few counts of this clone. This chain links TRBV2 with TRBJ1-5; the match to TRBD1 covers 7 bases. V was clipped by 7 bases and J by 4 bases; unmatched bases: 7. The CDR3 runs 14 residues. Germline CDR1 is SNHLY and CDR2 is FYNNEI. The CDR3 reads CASNGQVRNQPQHF. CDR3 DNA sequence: TGTGCCAGCAACGGACAGGTACGGAATCAGCCCCAGCATTTT.

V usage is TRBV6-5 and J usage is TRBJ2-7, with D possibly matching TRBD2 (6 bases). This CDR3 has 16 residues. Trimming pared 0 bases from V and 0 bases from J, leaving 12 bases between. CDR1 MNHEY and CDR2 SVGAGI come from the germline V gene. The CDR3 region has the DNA TGTGCCAGCAGTTACTCGGGGGGTAGGAGCTCCTACGAGCAGTACTTC. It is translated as CASSYSGGRSSYEQYF.

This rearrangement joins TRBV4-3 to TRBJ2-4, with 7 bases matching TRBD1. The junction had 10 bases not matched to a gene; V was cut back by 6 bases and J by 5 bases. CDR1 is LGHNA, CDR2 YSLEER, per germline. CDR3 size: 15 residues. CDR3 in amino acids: CASSPLGGSENIQYF. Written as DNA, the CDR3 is TGCGCCAGCAGTCCCCTAGGGGGCTCGGAAAACATTCAGTACTTC.